A selection of T cell receptor beta chains follows, all from one sample in a study of T cell therapy after organ transplantation. Sequenced by immunoSEQ multiplex PCR; TCRdb stores in-frame clones only, minus some. Here the sample spans roughly 1,100 clones, about 63% being singletons. Their specific antigens are unknown. Material: CD8+ T cells from blood, obtained after autologous CMV-specific T cell therapy. These receptors were taken from a human patient who had received a solid organ transplant and had CMV disease. The graft donor may be the source of some T cells. CDR3s include the opening cysteine and the closing phenylalanine or tryptophan. D genes are given only for firm matches. The size field is filled for only some rows; it gives once, few, many or a size class.

j_call | d_call | v_call | clone_size | cdr3_nt | cdr3_aa
TRBJ1-2 | TRBD1 | TRBV27 | - | TGTGCCAGCAGTTCCGGACAGGATTATGGCTACACCTTC | CASSSGQDYGYTF
TRBJ1-5 | - | TRBV6-1 | - | TGTGCCAGCAGTGAAGTGGACGGGCCGAATCAGCCCCAGCATTTT | CASSEVDGPNQPQHF
TRBJ2-1 | - | TRBV11-2 | - | TGTGCCAGCAGCTCCCGTACAGGGGAGCAGTTCTTC | CASSSRTGEQFF
TRBJ2-5 | TRBD1 | TRBV5-1 | - | TGCGCCAGCAGCTTGGAGGGGACAGGGCCCAAGACCCAGTACTTC | CASSLEGTGPKTQYF
TRBJ1-1 | - | TRBV27 | - | TGTGCCAGCATCGCCGGGAGATCCGAAGCTTTCTTT | CASIAGRSEAFF
TRBJ1-1 | TRBD1 | TRBV6-5 | large | TGTGCCAGCCGACAGGGACCGAACCTTGAAGCTTTCTTT | CASRQGPNLEAFF
TRBJ2-7 | - | TRBV6-7 | - | TGTGCCAGCAGTTACTCGAACGTGAATGAGCAGTACTTC | CASSYSNVNEQYF
TRBJ2-5 | TRBD2 | TRBV4-1 | - | TGCGCCAGCAGCCAAACTAGCGGGGGGGTAGTCGAGACCCAGTACTTC | CASSQTSGGVVETQYF
TRBJ2-7 | - | TRBV7-2 | - | TGTGCCAGCAGCCCGAGATCCTACGAGCAGTACTTT | CASSPRSYEQYF
TRBJ1-1 | - | TRBV7-9 | - | TGTGCCAGCGACCCAGGGTACATGAACACTGAAGCTTTCTTT | CASDPGYMNTEAFF
TRBJ2-3 | - | TRBV30 | - | TGTGCCTGGAGTGTATCGGCGGAGGGGCTTCTGGGGACGCAGTATTTT | CAWSVSAEGLLGTQYF
TRBJ2-1 | - | TRBV4-2 | few | TGTGCCAGCAGCCAAGATGGAGCGGGCTTGTACAATGAGCAGTTCTTC | CASSQDGAGLYNEQFF
TRBJ2-7 | - | TRBV5-6 | - | TGTGCCAGCAGCTCGGACTTGGCCTACGAGCAGTACTTC | CASSSDLAYEQYF
TRBJ2-7 | TRBD2 | TRBV27 | - | TGTGCCAGCAGCTTTGGTGGGGGGGTCGAGCAGTACTTC | CASSFGGGVEQYF
TRBJ2-3 | - | TRBV7-6 | - | TGTGCCAGCAGCTTATTTTTTACAGATACGCAGTATTTT | CASSLFFTDTQYF
TRBJ2-1 | - | TRBV6-1 | - | TGTGCCACCAAGGACACGGACAATGAGCAGTTCTTC | CATKDTDNEQFF
TRBJ1-2 | - | TRBV19 | - | TGTGCCAGTAGTACCCACGCTAACTATGGCTACACCTTC | CASSTHANYGYTF
TRBJ2-7 | TRBD1 | TRBV2 | large | TGTGCCAGCAGTGAAGCGCGGGGGACAGGGGGGACCTACGAGCAGTACTTC | CASSEARGTGGTYEQYF
TRBJ2-3 | - | TRBV30 | hyperexpanded | TGTGCCTGGAGTGCGTCGGGGGGCTTAACAGATACGCAGTATTTT | CAWSASGGLTDTQYF
TRBJ2-1 | TRBD1 | TRBV7-7 | - | TGTGCCAGCAGCTTATCTTCCTCAGGGGGAAATGATGAGCAGTTCTTC | CASSLSSSGGNDEQFF
TRBJ2-5 | TRBD1 | TRBV7-2 | large | TGTGCCAGCAGCACCGGGACAGGGGGACTAGTGAAAGAGACCCAGTACTTC | CASSTGTGGLVKETQYF
TRBJ2-7 | - | TRBV6-8 | - | TGTGCCAGCAGTTACTCGAACGTGAATGAGCAGTACTTC | CASSYSNVNEQYF
TRBJ1-5 | TRBD1 | TRBV4-2 | - | TGTGCCAGCAGCTCAGGGGGGGGCGGCAATCAGCCCCAGCATTTT | CASSSGGGGNQPQHF
TRBJ1-1 | - | TRBV30 | - | TGTGCCTGGAGTGTACCCTTGGCCCCCGAGGGGAACACTGAAGCTTTCTTT | CAWSVPLAPEGNTEAFF
TRBJ1-1 | - | TRBV7-1 | - | TGTGCCAGCAGCAATCACGATTTACGGGGCCTGGGGACTGAAGCTTTCTTT | CASSNHDLRGLGTEAFF
TRBJ1-1 | TRBD1 | TRBV7-8 | once | TGTGCCAGCAGCTTAGGGACAGGGAACACTGAAGCTTTCTTT | CASSLGTGNTEAFF
TRBJ1-2 | - | TRBV7-9 | - | TGTGCCAGCCGGGGGGGCGGTAGCTATGGCTACACCTTC | CASRGGGSYGYTF
TRBJ1-4 | - | TRBV7-6 | - | TGTGCCAGCAGCTTTGACAGGACCCCGTTGGTAAATAATGAAAAACTGTTTTTT | CASSFDRTPLVNNEKLFF
TRBJ2-5 | - | TRBV28 | - | TGTGCCAGCAAGGCATCGCAGATACAAGAGACCCAGTACTTC | CASKASQIQETQYF
TRBJ2-7 | - | TRBV27 | few | TGTGCCAGCAGTTTCGGGGGCGAGCAGTACTTC | CASSFGGEQYF
TRBJ1-1 | TRBD1 | TRBV2 | - | TGTGCCAGCAGGATGGCCGGGACAGGGGGCAACACTGAAGCTTTCTTT | CASRMAGTGGNTEAFF
TRBJ1-6 | - | TRBV9 | few | TGTGCCAGCAGCGGTCTGGGTTCACCCCTCCACTTT | CASSGLGSPLHF
TRBJ2-7 | - | TRBV5-1 | - | TGCGCCAGCAGCCCGGAGCGGAATTTAGGGCTCGAGCAGTACTTC | CASSPERNLGLEQYF
TRBJ2-5 | - | TRBV5-6 | once | TGTGCCAGCAGCTCCCAATTTGGGGAGCTTGGGGCAGAGACCCAGTACTTC | CASSSQFGELGAETQYF
TRBJ2-3 | TRBD1 | TRBV28 | - | TGTGCCAGCAGTTTATACAGGGGGCTTGACACAGATACGCAGTATTTT | CASSLYRGLDTDTQYF
TRBJ2-3 | - | TRBV6-6 | - | TGTGCCAGCAGTCCCCGGGACTTCGAAGGAGATACGCAGTATTTT | CASSPRDFEGDTQYF
TRBJ2-2 | - | TRBV27 | - | TGTGCCAGCAGTTCGGGCGGGGAGCTGTTTTTT | CASSSGGELFF
TRBJ1-4 | - | TRBV6-4 | - | TGTGCCAGCAGTTTTCGAAAGGACGGGGGTGAAAAACTGTTTTTT | CASSFRKDGGEKLFF
TRBJ1-4 | - | TRBV19 | large | TGTGCCAGTACCTCCACCGGGACCGCTGAAAAACTGTTTTTT | CASTSTGTAEKLFF
TRBJ2-1 | - | TRBV2 | - | TGTGCCAGCAGTGAACAGGGGGGGGGTACCTACAATGAGCAGTTCTTC | CASSEQGGGTYNEQFF
TRBJ2-5 | - | TRBV6-6 | - | TGTGCCAGCAGTTACTCGAATCAAGCGACCCAGTACTTC | CASSYSNQATQYF
TRBJ2-2 | - | TRBV28 | - | TGTGCCAGCAGTCCAATTTCGGTCCAGAGGGAGCTGTTTTTT | CASSPISVQRELFF
TRBJ2-7 | - | TRBV5-5 | - | TGTGCCAGCAGCTTGGCCGAACACCTCTACGAGCAGTACTTC | CASSLAEHLYEQYF
TRBJ2-7 | - | TRBV10-2 | - | TGCGCCAGCAGTGTGTCAGGGAGGCACGAGCAGTACTTC | CASSVSGRHEQYF